This TCR beta chain was profiled in a study of T cells in localized non-small cell lung cancer. Clones were sequenced by immunoSEQ multiplex PCR, and TCRdb holds only the in-frame ones, with some missing. The table lists under 35,000 clones, around 92% of them singletons, with around 3.9% in the top ten. This clone was picked up a small number of times. V lost 1 base, J lost 2 bases, and 6 bases stayed unmatched. Per germline, CDR1 SGHNT and CDR2 YENEEA. This CDR3 is built from 16 residues. Here the sequenced sample was peripheral blood mononuclear cells, taken before any cancer treatment. The chain uses TRBV11-3 and TRBJ2-3; 7 nucleotides line up with TRBD1. The TCR sequence derives from a woman between 40 and 69 years old with stage III lung adenocarcinoma. CDR3: CASSLGDSVNTDTQYF. CDR3 bases: TGTGCCAGCAGCTTAGGGGACAGCGTCAACACAGATACGCAGTATTTT.